This T cell receptor (beta chain) was sequenced for a study of PD-1 blockade in classical Hodgkin lymphoma. On the study more broadly: Nivolumab dosed at 3 mg/kg went to patients intravenously every 2 weeks.

A remark on this clone: The antigen remains unidentified.

TCRdb's copy holds only in-frame clones and misses some; the assay was immunoSEQ multiplex PCR. This sample has 20,000 to 25,000 clones; under 70% occur once, and the top ten carry 5.5% to 6.5%. All trial patients relapsed after autologous stem cell transplantation. Findings and caveats of the study: Lower baseline TCR diversity marked trial partial responders and progressors. Newly diagnosed patients had baseline TCR diversity that was reportedly lower than that of healthy donors.

Material: peripheral blood mononuclear cells (PBMCs), obtained at baseline. The origin of this receptor is a human donor with classical Hodgkin lymphoma.

The CDR3: CASSYPEGQGGTEAFF. Written as DNA, the CDR3 is TGCGCCAGCAGCTACCCTGAGGGACAGGGGGGGACTGAAGCTTTCTTT. The chain carries TRBV5-1 and TRBJ1-1; 11 bases are a match to TRBD1. V shed 3 bases, J shed 5 bases, and the junction held 9 bases outside the gene matches. Germline V gene sequence: CDR1 SGHRS, CDR2 YFSETQ. This CDR3 comprises 16 residues.